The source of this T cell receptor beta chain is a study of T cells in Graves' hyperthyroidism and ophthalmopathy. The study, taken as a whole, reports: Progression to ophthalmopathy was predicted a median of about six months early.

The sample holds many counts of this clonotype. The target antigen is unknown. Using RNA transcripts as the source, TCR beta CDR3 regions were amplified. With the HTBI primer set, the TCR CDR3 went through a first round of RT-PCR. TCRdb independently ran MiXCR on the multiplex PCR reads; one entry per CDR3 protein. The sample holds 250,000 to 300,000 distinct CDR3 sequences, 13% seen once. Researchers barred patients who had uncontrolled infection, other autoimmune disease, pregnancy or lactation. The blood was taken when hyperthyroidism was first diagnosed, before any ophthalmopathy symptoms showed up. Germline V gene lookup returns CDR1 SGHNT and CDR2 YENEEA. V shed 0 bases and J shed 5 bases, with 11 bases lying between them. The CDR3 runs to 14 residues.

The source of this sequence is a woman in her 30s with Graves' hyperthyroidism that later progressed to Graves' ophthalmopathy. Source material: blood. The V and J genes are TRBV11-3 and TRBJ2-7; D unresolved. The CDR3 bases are TGTGCCAGCAGCTTAGATAGGGCGGCGCACGAGCAGTACTTC. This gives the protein CASSLDRAAHEQYF.